The 23 T cell receptor beta chains presented below share a single source sample, sequenced in a study of T cells expressing NK-cell markers. Using the 5' RACE reads, TCRdb records one entry per CDR3 protein without DNA. This repertoire includes 300,000 to 450,000 distinct CDR3 sequences. The sequencing sample was made of blood T cells: a sorted CD56 or NKG2C T cell subset, CD4+ or CD8+ T cells, or bulk PBMC T cells (not recorded which). The receptors were sampled from a man aged 18 to 70 in good health.

The chain couples TRBV7-9 to TRBJ1-3. This CDR3 is built from 12 residues. The germline V gene encodes CDR1 SEHNR and CDR2 FQNEAQ (reference sequence). CDR3 protein: CASSFRGNTIYF.

V usage is TRBV5-4 and J usage is TRBJ1-1; lacking DNA, the TRBD1 call made by TCRdb goes unchecked. In germline, CDR1 is SGHNT, CDR2 YYREEE (reference sequence). The CDR3 sequence is 16 residues long. CDR3 region: CASSTRQGARSAEAFF.

The chain has TRBV20-1 and TRBJ2-7. The CDR3 runs 14 residues. CDR1 DFQATT and CDR2 SNEGSKA come from the germline V gene (reference sequence). The CDR3 here is CSAHQDGGAYEQYF.

This rearrangement joins TRBV12-3 or TRBV12-4 to TRBJ1-3. This CDR3 is 14 amino acids long. The CDR3 here is CASSYQGSGNTIYF.

This rearrangement joins TRBV28 to TRBJ1-2; no DNA is available, so the TRBD1 call from TCRdb remains unchecked. The CDR3 covers 15 residues. CDR1 MDHEN and CDR2 SYDVKM come from the germline V gene. The CDR3 here is CASSPRTGWSYGYTF.

V gene TRBV7-9 combines with J gene TRBJ2-7; lacking DNA, the TRBD1 call made by TCRdb goes unchecked. In germline, CDR1 is SEHNR, CDR2 FQNEAQ (reference sequence). This CDR3 spans 17 amino acids. The CDR3 is CASSVGVSGTVSYEQYF. The entire variable domain, with the rest obtained from reference TRBV7-9 and TRBJ2-7, is as follows: DTGVSQNPRHKITKRGQNVTFRCDPISEHNRLYWYRQTLGQGPEFLTYFQNEAQLEKSRLLSDRFSAERPKGSFSTLEIQRTEQGDSAMYLCASSVGVSGTVSYEQYFGPGTRLTVT.

The chain joins TRBV11-2 to TRBJ2-5; no DNA is available, so the TRBD2 call from TCRdb remains unchecked. The CDR3 loop spans 16 amino acids. Germline lookup yields CDR1 SGHAT and CDR2 FQNNGV. The CDR3 sequence: CASSPSSTGNQETQYF.

The rearrangement uses TRBV3-1 and TRBJ1-1. The CDR3 loop spans 13 amino acids. Per the germline V gene, CDR1 is LGHDT and CDR2 is YNNKEL (reference sequence). The CDR3 reads CASSPSVGAEAFF.

The chain combines TRBV30 with TRBJ2-3; TCRdb names TRBD2, which stays unverified in the absence of DNA. The CDR3 runs 17 residues. Germline CDR1 is GTSNPN and CDR2 is SVGIG (reference sequence). The CDR3: CAWTQGRTSGATDTQYF. The full variable domain, rest sourced from reference TRBV30 and TRBJ2-3, is SQTIHQWPATLVQPVGSPLSLECTVEGTSNPNLYWYRQAAGRGLQLLFYSVGIGQISSEVPQNLSASRPQDRQFILSSKKLLLSDSGFYLCAWTQGRTSGATDTQYFGPGTRLTVL.

Here the CDR3 reads CASGLAGKLNEQFF. The V call is TRBV6-1, the J call TRBJ2-1; the D call from TCRdb, TRBD2, cannot be confirmed without DNA. The CDR3 runs to 14 residues. Per germline, CDR1 MNHNS and CDR2 SASEGT.

This chain joins TRBV7-9 and TRBJ1-4; TCRdb outputs TRBD1, but without DNA this stays unchecked. The CDR3 consists of 16 residues. CDR1 is SEHNR, CDR2 FQNEAQ, per germline (reference sequence). CDR3 protein: CASSIGTVATNEKLFF.

V gene TRBV27 combines with J gene TRBJ1-2; lacking DNA, the TRBD1 call made by TCRdb goes unchecked. CDR1 is MNHEY, CDR2 SMNVEV, per germline (reference sequence). The CDR3 sequence is 15 residues long. This chain's CDR3 is CASSTGTPANYGYTF.

This chain uses TRBV30 with TRBJ2-5; the D gene TCRdb calls, TRBD1, cannot be checked with no DNA. Germline assignment: CDR1 GTSNPN and CDR2 SVGIG (reference sequence). The CDR3 runs 15 residues. CDR3 sequence: CAWTPWGSTGKTQYF.

The rearrangement uses TRBV15 and TRBJ2-7; TCRdb names TRBD1, which stays unverified in the absence of DNA. The CDR3 is made up of 15 amino acids. From germline, CDR1 is LNHNV and CDR2 YYDKDF (reference sequence). The CDR3 region is CATSRDRIGGSEQYF.

The chain has TRBV15 and TRBJ2-7; with no DNA, the TCRdb D assignment of TRBD1 cannot be verified. The length of the CDR3 is 15 residues. Germline assignment: CDR1 LNHNV and CDR2 YYDKDF (reference sequence). The CDR3 sequence is CATSRGETGPYEQYF.

The rearrangement uses TRBV5-1 and TRBJ1-2; TCRdb's D gene call, TRBD1, goes unchecked for lack of DNA. The CDR3 extends over 14 amino acids. Germline CDR1 is SGHRS and CDR2 is YFSETQ. CDR3 sequence: CASSLGGQAYGYTF.

This chain uses TRBV20-1 with TRBJ2-5; TCRdb reports TRBD2, a call that lacks DNA to check it against. Germline CDR1 is DFQATT and CDR2 is SNEGSKA (reference sequence). CDR3 size: 11 residues. CDR3 loop: CSAPARETQYF.

The CDR3 protein is CASSPQGARYEQYF. The chain couples TRBV7-9 to TRBJ2-7; the TCRdb D gene call, TRBD1, has no DNA to confirm it. The germline V gene encodes CDR1 SEHNR and CDR2 FQNEAQ (reference sequence). The CDR3 is made up of 14 amino acids.

This CDR3 is CASSPGGTGNTIYF. V gene TRBV4-1 combines with J gene TRBJ1-3. The CDR3 has 14 amino acids. Germline CDR1 reads MGHRA; CDR2 reads YSYEKL.

The chain's CDR3 is CSAREFVRVGQFF. J is TRBJ2-1 and V is TRBV20-1; TCRdb designates TRBD1, a call that cannot be tested without DNA. The CDR3 totals 13 residues. Germline V gene data show CDR1 as DFQATT and CDR2 as SNEGSKA (reference sequence).

The genes are TRBV5-1 and TRBJ2-2; the TCRdb D gene call, TRBD1, has no DNA to confirm it. CDR3 length: 17 residues. Per germline, CDR1 SGHRS and CDR2 YFSETQ. CDR3 protein: CASSFLPGTSGTGELFF.

This sequence joins TRBV5-1 and TRBJ2-1; TCRdb's D gene call, TRBD1, goes unchecked for lack of DNA. The length of the CDR3 is 15 residues. Germline lookup yields CDR1 SGHRS and CDR2 YFSETQ. CDR3 sequence reads: CASSLDQGAGNEQFF.

CDR3 amino acids: CASRVLGQGNTEAFF. V and J are TRBV6-5 and TRBJ1-1; TCRdb calls TRBD1, which cannot be checked without DNA. The germline CDR1 and CDR2 sequences are MNHEY and SVGAGI. The CDR3 totals 15 residues.